The clone carrying this T cell receptor beta chain has more than one count but fewer than ten. This specimen comes from a study of response to subunit inactivated influenza vaccine. TCRdb analysed the RT-PCR reads with MiXCR anew, one entry per CDR3 protein. The sample has about 480,000 distinct CDR3 sequences; around 25% are singletons. Germline V gives CDR1 SGHRS, CDR2 YFSETQ. CDR3 length: 15 residues. V lost 3 bases to trimming and J lost 1 base, with 10 bases between them. The origin of this receptor is a man in his forties or fifties who received an inactivated influenza vaccine. The rearrangement links TRBV5-1 to TRBJ2-2; D perhaps matches TRBD1 (6 bases). The sequences come from CD4+ T cells sorted from PBMCs, collected about 5 days after vaccination. CDR3 in amino acids: CASSSTGMNTGELFF. The CDR3 DNA follows: TGCGCCAGCAGCTCTACAGGGATGAACACCGGGGAGCTGTTTTTT.